A selection of T cell receptor beta chains follows, all from one sample in a study of Ad26.COV2.S vaccination and SARS-CoV-2 variants. Using immunoSEQ multiplex PCR, the repertoire was profiled, and TCRdb retains in-frame clones only, with some absent. The data contain 430,000 or so clones, nearly 90% of them seen just once; the ten biggest clones take up roughly 2.5%. The sequences come from peripheral blood, collected in a trial of Ad26.COV2.S vaccine versus placebo. These receptors all stem from a person aged 18-65 years who received the Ad26.COV2.S COVID-19 vaccine or a placebo. CDR3s include the opening cysteine and the closing phenylalanine or tryptophan. The D gene is left open where the match is weak. A row's size may be missing; if present it is once, few, many or a size class.

v_gene: TRBV18; abundance: few; len: 14; j_gene: TRBJ2-2; d_gene: .; CDR3aa: CASSPVGNTGELFF; CDR3nt: TGTGCCAGCTCACCGGTCGGAAACACCGGGGAGCTGTTTTTT
v_gene: TRBV7-6; abundance: .; len: 16; j_gene: TRBJ1-4; d_gene: .; CDR3aa: CASSLGPPWANEKLFF; CDR3nt: TGTGCCAGCAGCTTGGGACCCCCATGGGCTAATGAAAAACTGTTTTTT
v_gene: TRBV7-3; abundance: .; len: 15; j_gene: TRBJ1-1; d_gene: .; CDR3aa: CASSRQGIGATEAFF; CDR3nt: TGTGCCAGCAGCCGGCAGGGGATCGGAGCCACTGAAGCTTTCTTT
v_gene: TRBV2; abundance: once; len: 15; j_gene: TRBJ1-6; d_gene: TRBD1; CDR3aa: CASSAGTGSYSPLHF; CDR3nt: TGTGCCAGCAGTGCTGGGACAGGTTCTTATTCACCCCTCCACTTT
v_gene: TRBV11-2; abundance: .; len: 14; j_gene: TRBJ2-5; d_gene: .; CDR3aa: CASSLTRDPPTQYF; CDR3nt: TGTGCCAGCAGCTTAACGCGGGACCCCCCGACCCAGTACTTC
v_gene: TRBV18; abundance: .; len: 17; j_gene: TRBJ1-2; d_gene: .; CDR3aa: CASSPQGTGFVHYGYTF; CDR3nt: TGTGCCAGCTCACCTCAGGGAACAGGGTTCGTTCACTATGGCTACACCTTC
v_gene: TRBV5-1; abundance: .; len: 15; j_gene: TRBJ2-7; d_gene: .; CDR3aa: CASSFASGRVYEQYF; CDR3nt: TGCGCCAGCAGCTTTGCCAGTGGGCGTGTCTACGAGCAGTACTTC
v_gene: TRBV28; abundance: .; len: 13; j_gene: TRBJ2-7; d_gene: .; CDR3aa: CASGRGSSYEQYF; CDR3nt: TGTGCCAGCGGCAGGGGTAGCTCCTACGAGCAGTACTTC
v_gene: TRBV18; abundance: .; len: 15; j_gene: TRBJ2-1; d_gene: .; CDR3aa: CASSPYKGTYNEQFF; CDR3nt: TGTGCCAGCTCACCATACAAGGGGACCTACAATGAGCAGTTCTTC
v_gene: TRBV20-1; abundance: .; len: 15; j_gene: TRBJ2-3; d_gene: .; CDR3aa: CSASQPGPSTDTQYF; CDR3nt: TGCAGTGCTAGTCAACCGGGACCATCCACAGATACGCAGTATTTT
v_gene: TRBV6-5; abundance: .; len: 13; j_gene: TRBJ2-7; d_gene: .; CDR3aa: CASSYAATYEQYF; CDR3nt: TGTGCCAGCAGTTACGCAGCCACTTACGAGCAGTACTTC
v_gene: TRBV27; abundance: .; len: 18; j_gene: TRBJ1-5; d_gene: TRBD1; CDR3aa: CASSLTWDSSEGNQPQHF; CDR3nt: TGTGCCAGCAGTTTAACTTGGGACAGTTCAGAGGGCAATCAGCCCCAGCATTTT
v_gene: TRBV7-2; abundance: .; len: 14; j_gene: TRBJ2-2; d_gene: .; CDR3aa: CASREGRAPGELFF; CDR3nt: TGTGCCAGCAGAGAGGGACGAGCCCCCGGGGAGCTGTTTTTT
v_gene: TRBV29-1; abundance: .; len: 13; j_gene: TRBJ2-2; d_gene: .; CDR3aa: CSVRQINTGELFF; CDR3nt: TGCAGCGTTCGACAGATTAACACCGGGGAGCTGTTTTTT
v_gene: TRBV27; abundance: .; len: 13; j_gene: TRBJ2-1; d_gene: .; CDR3aa: CASSSLGGYEQFF; CDR3nt: TGTGCCAGCAGTTCCCTCGGGGGTTATGAGCAGTTCTTC
v_gene: TRBV19; abundance: .; len: 14; j_gene: TRBJ1-5; d_gene: TRBD1; CDR3aa: CASSRDRADQPQHF; CDR3nt: TGTGCCAGCTCTAGGGACAGGGCGGATCAGCCCCAGCATTTT